The 28 T cell receptor beta chains in this list originate from one sample, sequenced in a study of T-cell reconstitution after alpha-beta-depleted transplantation in children. A TCRbeta library incorporating unique molecular identifiers was prepared. One entry per CDR3 protein results from TCRdb running MiXCR on the PCR reads. Of 550,000 to 600,000 distinct CDR3 sequences listed, more than 20% are singletons. Sequenced material: PBMCs, mostly from graft donor cells, taken 360 days after TCRalphabeta/CD19-depleted stem cell transplant. These receptors originate from a boy less than two years old who had a stem cell transplant for acute myeloid leukemia, so the T cells may come from the graft donor.

Ten or more counts support this clonotype. The V call is TRBV5-1, the J call TRBJ2-1; maybe TRBD1 (5 bases). CDR1 is SGHRS, CDR2 YFSETQ, per germline. V lost 0 bases and J lost 0, with 13 bases in between. The CDR3 runs to 17 residues. The CDR3 here is CASSLDPPGPSYNEQFF. The CDR3 DNA reads as TGCGCCAGCAGCTTGGACCCCCCAGGGCCCTCCTACAATGAGCAGTTCTTC.

V usage is TRBV6-5 and J usage is TRBJ1-1; D unresolved. In germline, CDR1 is MNHEY, CDR2 SVGAGI. The CDR3 extends over 16 amino acids. Between the trimmed V and J ends, which lost 0 bases and 8 bases, there was a span of 19 bases. The chain's CDR3 is CASSYSEVRGPREAFF. In nucleotides, the CDR3 is TGTGCCAGCAGTTACTCGGAGGTCCGGGGTCCACGGGAAGCTTTCTTT.

This clonotype was recorded many times. The genes are TRBV11-3 and TRBJ2-5; D gene ambiguous. Trimming pared 5 bases from V and 4 bases from J, leaving 14 bases between. The CDR3 has 14 amino acids. Germline V lookup: CDR1 SGHNT, CDR2 YENEEA. CDR3 protein: CASSPAVGIETQYF. CDR3 sequence (DNA): TGTGCCAGCAGCCCGGCGGTGGGAATAGAGACCCAGTACTTC.

There are a few counts of this clonotype. This rearrangement joins TRBV7-2 to TRBJ1-2; D remains ambiguous. Germline loops: CDR1 SGHTA, CDR2 FQGNSA. V lost 1 base to trimming and J lost 4 bases, with 7 bases between them. This CDR3 contains 13 residues. CDR3 nucleotides: TGTGCCAGCAGCTTAGTCACGGGCTATGGCTACACCTTC. Translating it yields CASSLVTGYGYTF.

This clonotype was seen a few times. The chain has TRBV12-3 or TRBV12-4 and TRBJ1-5; D gene unclear. The length of the CDR3 is 13 residues. V was pared by 5 bases and J by 6 bases, with 11 bases between. The DNA of the CDR3 is TGTGCCAGCAGTCTTCAGGCGGTTCAGCCCCAGCATTTT. Its translation is CASSLQAVQPQHF.

This clonotype has a handful of counts. V gene TRBV5-1 combines with J gene TRBJ1-2; D not resolved. This CDR3 comprises 16 residues. V lost 0 bases, J lost 3 bases, and 15 bases lay in between. Germline V gene data show CDR1 as SGHRS and CDR2 as YFSETQ. The CDR3 reads CASSLAAGKMDYGYTF. The CDR3 DNA follows: TGCGCCAGCAGCTTGGCCGCAGGCAAGATGGACTATGGCTACACCTTC. The variable domain in full, completed from reference TRBV5-1 and TRBJ1-2, reads KAGVTQTPRYLIKTRGQQVTLSCSPISGHRSVSWYQQTPGQGLQFLFEYFSETQRNKGNFPGRFSGRQFSNSRSEMNVSTLELGDSALYLCASSLAAGKMDYGYTFGSGTRLTVV.

In its sample, this clonotype was seen a few times. The chain uses TRBV20-1 and TRBJ2-5, with 8 bases aligning to TRBD2. CDR3 length: 14 amino acids. With 6 bases clipped from V and 1 base from J, the junction kept 7 bases outside the gene matches. Germline loops: CDR1 DFQATT, CDR2 SNEGSKA (reference sequence). The CDR3 loop is CSAPSGGTQETQYF. The CDR3 nucleotides read TGCAGTGCCCCGTCGGGGGGGACCCAAGAGACCCAGTACTTC.

V is TRBV20-1 and J is TRBJ2-3, with 11 bases that match TRBD2. This CDR3 spans 19 amino acids. Trimming took 0 bases from V and 2 from J; bases not matched to a gene: 13. CDR1 and CDR2 from the germline V gene are DFQATT and SNEGSKA (reference sequence). CDR3 DNA sequence: TGCAGTGCTAGAGATCTGGCTAGCGGGGGGCCTTCCCCCACAGATACGCAGTATTTT. It translates to CSARDLASGGPSPTDTQYF.

This clonotype has only a few counts. The chain's CDR3 is CSARVQAKRTGELFF. The CDR3 nucleotides read TGCAGTGCTAGAGTTCAGGCCAAGAGGACCGGGGAGCTGTTTTTT. The rearrangement joins TRBV20-1 to TRBJ2-2, with D unclear. The CDR3 has 15 residues. The germline CDR1 and CDR2 sequences are DFQATT and SNEGSKA (reference sequence). Trimming shortened V by 1 base and J by 5 bases, and 14 bases separated the two germline ends.

This chain links TRBV20-1 with TRBJ2-7; tentative D call: TRBD1 (5 bases). Germline V lookup: CDR1 DFQATT, CDR2 SNEGSKA (reference sequence). V gave up 0 bases and J gave up 2 bases, with 8 bases separating them. The CDR3 spans 13 residues. In nucleotides, the CDR3 is TGCAGTGCTAGAGATCAGGGTGCCTACGAGCAGTACTTC. It translates to CSARDQGAYEQYF.

This clonotype was seen a handful of times. This chain joins TRBV27 and TRBJ2-5; possible D gene TRBD1, 6 bases. V gave up 5 bases and J gave up 1 base, with 8 bases separating them. From germline, CDR1 is MNHEY and CDR2 SMNVEV (reference sequence). CDR3 length equals 13 residues. CDR3 DNA sequence: TGTGCCAGCAGTGGGACAAGCCAAGAGACCCAGTACTTC. The encoded protein is CASSGTSQETQYF.

The rearrangement links TRBV6-5 to TRBJ1-5; D gene ambiguous. This CDR3 comprises 14 residues. Germline CDR1 and CDR2: MNHEY and SVGAGI. Trimming removed 4 bases from V and 0 bases from J, with 7 bases in between. The CDR3 is CASSSLLSNQPQHF. DNA for the CDR3: TGTGCCAGCAGTTCCCTTCTTAGCAATCAGCCCCAGCATTTT.

This clonotype has only a few counts. This rearrangement joins TRBV7-2 to TRBJ1-3; TRBD1 aligns across 8 bases. The CDR3 is 16 amino acids. Germline V gives CDR1 SGHTA, CDR2 FQGNSA. J was trimmed by 0 bases and V by 4 bases; bases with no gene match: 5. The CDR3 is CASSWTGSFSGNTIYF. In DNA form, the CDR3 reads TGTGCCAGCAGCTGGACAGGGTCCTTCTCTGGAAACACCATATATTTT.

There are a few counts of this clonotype. V is TRBV7-2 and J is TRBJ2-1; 8 nucleotides align to TRBD2. This CDR3 comprises 15 residues. The V and J ends lost 3 bases and 2 bases, in that order; junction bases with no gene match: 3. Per the germline V gene, CDR1 is SGHTA and CDR2 is FQGNSA. The CDR3 reads CASSFRGGAYNEQFF. DNA for the CDR3: TGTGCCAGCAGCTTCCGGGGGGGGGCCTACAATGAGCAGTTCTTC. The variable domain in full, completed from reference TRBV7-2 and TRBJ2-1, reads GAGVSQSPSNKVTEKGKDVELRCDPISGHTALYWYRQSLGQGLEFLIYFQGNSAPDKSGLPSDRFSAERTGGSVSTLTIQRTQQEDSAVYLCASSFRGGAYNEQFFGPGTRLTVL.

This clonotype was found many times. This chain joins TRBV24-1 and TRBJ1-1; no definite D call. V gave up 5 bases and J gave up 1 base, with 7 bases separating them. Germline assignment: CDR1 KGHDR and CDR2 SFDVKD. The CDR3 is 13 residues long. CDR3 loop: CATSGPGNTEAFF. For the CDR3, the DNA is TGTGCCACCAGTGGACCGGGGAACACTGAAGCTTTCTTT.

This clonotype was recorded a few times. The chain carries TRBV30 and TRBJ2-3; either TRBD1 or TRBD2 may supply D (5 bases each). Trimming shortened V by 1 base and J by 6 bases, and 17 bases separated the two germline ends. The CDR3 has 15 residues. Germline-derived CDR1 and CDR2 are GTSNPN and SVGIG (reference sequence). The chain's CDR3 is CAWSGQPGPTDTQYF. CDR3 nucleotide sequence: TGTGCCTGGAGTGGACAACCGGGGCCGACGGATACGCAGTATTTT.

As DNA, the CDR3 is TGCAGTGCTTCGGTGGGGGGGCATGGGGCCAACGTCCTGACTTTC. Translating gives CSASVGGHGANVLTF. The chain links TRBV20-1 to TRBJ2-6; a possible D gene is TRBD2 (7 bases). Trimming took off 5 bases at V and 3 bases at J, with 14 bases between the two ends. Germline CDR1 and CDR2: DFQATT and SNEGSKA (reference sequence). CDR3 length: 15 amino acids.

The rearrangement uses TRBV12-3 or TRBV12-4 and TRBJ1-2; D ambiguous. Trimming took 7 bases from V and 5 from J, leaving 17 bases between them. CDR3 size: 14 residues. This CDR3 reads CASTHSVLVYGYTF. The CDR3, as DNA: TGTGCCAGCACCCATTCAGTGTTAGTGTATGGCTACACCTTC.

The chain couples TRBV12-5 to TRBJ2-2; D is undetermined. The V and J ends lost 7 bases and 6 bases respectively, with 18 bases between them. Germline values: CDR1 LGHNT, CDR2 FRNRAP. The CDR3 has 15 residues. The CDR3 sequence is CASDHPDRVPGELFF. DNA of the CDR3: TGTGCTAGTGACCACCCCGACCGTGTCCCCGGGGAGCTGTTTTTT.

This chain joins TRBV20-1 and TRBJ1-2, with TRBD1 matching over 8 bases. Germline lookup yields CDR1 DFQATT and CDR2 SNEGSKA (reference sequence). V lost 3 bases to trimming and J lost 8 bases; unmatched junction nucleotides: 14. The CDR3 is 15 amino acids. The CDR3 region is CSARNVRTGLPGYTF. CDR3 nucleotide sequence: TGCAGTGCTAGGAACGTCCGGACAGGGCTCCCCGGCTACACCTTC.

This clonotype was found once. This rearrangement joins TRBV20-1 to TRBJ2-4; possibly TRBD1 for D (6 bases). Looked up from germline, CDR1 is DFQATT and CDR2 is SNEGSKA (reference sequence). This CDR3 comprises 16 residues. V lost 1 base to trimming and J lost 0 bases, with 13 bases between them. The CDR3 reads CSARAQGALAKNIQYF. The CDR3 nucleotides are TGCAGTGCTAGAGCACAGGGAGCTTTAGCCAAAAACATTCAGTACTTC.

V gene TRBV12-5 combines with J gene TRBJ2-3, with 10 positions matching TRBD1. Per the germline V gene, CDR1 is LGHNT and CDR2 is FRNRAP. The CDR3 totals 17 residues. Unmatched junction bases numbered 3, after V lost 0 bases and J lost 0 bases. The CDR3 nucleotides are TGTGCTAGTGGTTTGGTACTGGGACAGGGGAGCACAGATACGCAGTATTTT. This sequence encodes CASGLVLGQGSTDTQYF. Based on the CDR3 plus reference TRBV12-5 and TRBJ2-3, the full variable domain is DARVTQTPRHKVTEMGQEVTMRCQPILGHNTVFWYRQTMMQGLELLAYFRNRAPLDDSGMPKDRFSAEMPDATLATLKIQPSEPRDSAVYFCASGLVLGQGSTDTQYFGPGTRLTVL.

This chain links TRBV11-2 with TRBJ2-7, with D perhaps TRBD1 or TRBD2 (7 bases each). This CDR3 is built from 18 residues. Germline V lookup: CDR1 SGHAT, CDR2 FQNNGV. With 0 bases removed from V and 2 bases from J, the gap between germline ends came to 20 bases. The CDR3 spells CASSLDQLGGTVTYEQYV. The CDR3 DNA follows: TGTGCCAGCAGCTTAGATCAGTTGGGAGGGACAGTGACCTACGAGCAGTACGTC.

This clonotype has more than one count but fewer than ten. This rearrangement joins TRBV20-1 to TRBJ2-4, with D unclear. The CDR3 spans 13 residues. CDR1 is DFQATT and CDR2 is SNEGSKA in the germline V gene (reference sequence). Trimming removed 6 bases from V and 2 bases from J, with 11 bases in between. The CDR3 DNA is TGCAGTGCCCGGCTGGGTTCCAAAAACATTCAGTACTTC. This encodes CSARLGSKNIQYF.

Only a few counts were recorded for this clonotype. The chain combines TRBV20-1 with TRBJ1-4, with D possibly matching TRBD1 (5 bases). CDR1 and CDR2 from the germline V gene are DFQATT and SNEGSKA (reference sequence). CDR3 length equals 15 residues. V was shortened by 6 bases and J by 7 bases, with 21 bases between the two germline ends. The DNA for the CDR3 is TGCAGTGCGTGCGCGGGGCCGGCGAGTGGTGAAAAACTGTTTTTT. It encodes CSACAGPASGEKLFF.

The V and J genes are TRBV15 and TRBJ1-1, with D possibly matching TRBD1 (5 bases). Germline CDR1 reads LNHNV; CDR2 reads YYDKDF (reference sequence). Trimming pared 5 bases from V and 5 bases from J, leaving 15 bases between. There are 14 residues in the CDR3. The CDR3 sequence: CATSGPGWGTEAFF. Written as DNA, the CDR3 is TGTGCCACCAGCGGGCCCGGTTGGGGGACTGAAGCTTTCTTT. The variable domain in full, with the rest retrieved from reference TRBV15 and TRBJ1-1, is DAMVIQNPRYQVTQFGKPVTLSCSQTLNHNVMYWYQQKSSQAPKLLFHYYDKDFNNEADTPDNFQSRRPNTSFCFLDIRSPGLGDTAMYLCATSGPGWGTEAFFGQGTRLTVV.

Ten or more counts support this clonotype. This chain joins TRBV20-1 and TRBJ1-2, with TRBD1 matching 9 bases. Germline V gene data show CDR1 as DFQATT and CDR2 as SNEGSKA (reference sequence). The CDR3 length is 13 residues. V lost 5 bases and J lost 8; bases outside the gene matches: 9. The CDR3 sequence is CSAAVQGARGYTF. CDR3 nucleotides: TGCAGTGCTGCGGTACAGGGGGCGAGGGGCTACACCTTC.

About this clonotype: Its ends do not fully match the called genes, so a read error is possible. The chain joins TRBV7-9 to TRBJ2-7, with a weak D call TRBD1 (6 bases). The V gene's germline CDR1 is SEHNR and CDR2 FQNEAQ (reference sequence). The CDR3 extends over 16 amino acids. CDR3 protein: CASSATPTGNSHEQYF. The CDR3 coding sequence is TGTGCCAGCAGCGCCACCCCCACAGGGAACTCCCACGAGCAGTACTTC.